The clone carrying this T cell receptor (beta chain) was detected only once. This sample was taken from a study of blood T cell repertoires in COVID-19. Study as a whole: Researchers got acute and convalescent COVID-19 samples from the United States, Italy and Spain. From T cells, B-cell-depleted T cells, or PBMCs came the material, which was cDNA or gDNA.

Authors' data handling: Amplifying reference gene primers gave estimates of nucleated cell counts. The data were produced by immunoSEQ multiplex PCR, yet TCRdb's version contains in-frame clones alone and is incomplete. D and trimming were read from the DNA, whereas the V and J calls and clone size are those reported in that table. The sample contains about 160,000 clones, 85% of which appear only once. The CDR3 has 14 residues. The V segment lost 6 bases and the J segment 4 bases; nucleotides outside the gene matches: 7. From germline, CDR1 is ENHRY and CDR2 SYGVKD. What was sequenced was peripheral blood. The TCR was taken from a human donor with acute or convalescent COVID-19. The donor label of this sample is uncertain. The rearrangement links TRBV10-3 to TRBJ1-2, with 8 nucleotides matching TRBD1. CDR3 sequence: CAIRPMGTGYGYTF. The CDR3 DNA follows: TGTGCCATCAGACCAATGGGGACAGGCTATGGCTACACCTTC.